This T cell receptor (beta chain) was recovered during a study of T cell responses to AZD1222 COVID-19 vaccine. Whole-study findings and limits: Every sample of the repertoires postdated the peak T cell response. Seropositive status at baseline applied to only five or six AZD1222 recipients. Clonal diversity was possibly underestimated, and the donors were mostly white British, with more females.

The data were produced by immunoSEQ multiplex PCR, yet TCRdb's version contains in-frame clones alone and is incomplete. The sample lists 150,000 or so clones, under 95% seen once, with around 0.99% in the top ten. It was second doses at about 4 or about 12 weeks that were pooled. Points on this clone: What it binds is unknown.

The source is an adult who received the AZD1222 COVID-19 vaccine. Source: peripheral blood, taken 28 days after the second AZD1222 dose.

The CDR3 nucleotides read TGTGCCAGCAGCTTTGGGGAGGACAGGGCGGATGGCTACACCTTC. Translation gives CASSFGEDRADGYTF. The chain couples TRBV27 to TRBJ1-2; 8 nucleotides align to TRBD1. The CDR3 spans 15 residues. J gave up 6 bases and V 6 bases, and 12 bases lay outside the gene matches. Per the germline V gene, CDR1 is MNHEY and CDR2 is SMNVEV (reference sequence).